The rows below give T cell receptor beta chains drawn from one sample of a study of shared clonotypes between healthy human individuals. The table came from immunoSEQ multiplex PCR; TCRdb's copy has only in-frame clones and leaves some out. This sample has about 2.4 million clones, with around 94% found just once. Sequencing was performed on naive CD4+ T cells sorted from blood. These receptors all stem from a man younger than 35 in good health. CDR3s include the opening cysteine and the closing phenylalanine or tryptophan. D genes are given only for firm matches. For some rows the clone size is stated as once, few or many, or as a class when expanded; others skip it.

d_gene: TRBD1
v_gene: TRBV27
j_gene: TRBJ1-5
abundance: .
CDR3nt: TGTGCCAGCGGGCCCAGTGGGACAGGAGGTTGGTTTAGCAATCAGCCCCAGCATTTT
CDR3aa: CASGPSGTGGWFSNQPQHF

d_gene: .
v_gene: TRBV6-6
j_gene: TRBJ1-2
abundance: .
CDR3nt: TGTGCCAGCAGTTACAGCACGTTTAACTATGGCTACACCTTC
CDR3aa: CASSYSTFNYGYTF

d_gene: .
v_gene: TRBV6-1
j_gene: TRBJ2-2
abundance: .
CDR3nt: TGTGCCAGCAGTGTGGAGACAGGTTTATCCGGGGAGCTGTTTTTT
CDR3aa: CASSVETGLSGELFF

d_gene: TRBD1
v_gene: TRBV2
j_gene: TRBJ1-5
abundance: .
CDR3nt: TGTGCCAGCAGTGACGAGACAGGGGTTAATCAGCCCCAGCATTTT
CDR3aa: CASSDETGVNQPQHF

d_gene: TRBD2
v_gene: TRBV28
j_gene: TRBJ2-3
abundance: .
CDR3nt: TGTGCCAGCAGCCCGGGACTAGCGGGCCCAGATACGCAGTATTTT
CDR3aa: CASSPGLAGPDTQYF

d_gene: .
v_gene: TRBV4-1
j_gene: TRBJ1-5
abundance: few
CDR3nt: TGCGCCAGCAGCCTTACAGGGCAGTCATCTCAGCCCCAGCATTTT
CDR3aa: CASSLTGQSSQPQHF

d_gene: .
v_gene: TRBV18
j_gene: TRBJ1-4
abundance: .
CDR3nt: TGTGCCAGCTCACCCTTAGGGCTCCAGTTTTATGAAAAACTGTTTTTT
CDR3aa: CASSPLGLQFYEKLFF

d_gene: TRBD2
v_gene: TRBV7-2
j_gene: TRBJ2-1
abundance: .
CDR3nt: TGTGCCAGCAGCCCTTGGGGGAGCGGGAGATGGGATGAGCAGTTCTTC
CDR3aa: CASSPWGSGRWDEQFF

d_gene: .
v_gene: TRBV30
j_gene: TRBJ2-3
abundance: .
CDR3nt: TGTGCCTGGCGACCCCAAGTTGCAGTCACGCAGTATTTT
CDR3aa: CAWRPQVAVTQYF

d_gene: .
v_gene: TRBV4-3
j_gene: TRBJ2-1
abundance: .
CDR3nt: TGCGCCAGCAGCCAAGATAGTACCGTGGCAGGGGAGCAGTTCTTC
CDR3aa: CASSQDSTVAGEQFF

d_gene: TRBD2
v_gene: TRBV7-8
j_gene: TRBJ2-3
abundance: .
CDR3nt: TGTGCCAGCAGCTTAGCTTTCGGTAGCGGGGGATACTCTCCTAGCACAGATACGCAGTATTTT
CDR3aa: CASSLAFGSGGYSPSTDTQYF

d_gene: TRBD2
v_gene: TRBV5-1
j_gene: TRBJ2-3
abundance: .
CDR3nt: TGCGCCAGCAGCTCCCGACTAGCGGGAACCACAGATACGCAGTATTTT
CDR3aa: CASSSRLAGTTDTQYF

d_gene: .
v_gene: TRBV7-9
j_gene: TRBJ1-4
abundance: .
CDR3nt: TGTGCCAGCAGCCCGAACCTAGTGGGAGTGATTAATGAAAAACTGTTTTTT
CDR3aa: CASSPNLVGVINEKLFF

d_gene: .
v_gene: TRBV28
j_gene: TRBJ1-5
abundance: .
CDR3nt: TGTGCCAGCAGTTTATGTGGTGCTCTTAATCAGCCCCAGCATTTT
CDR3aa: CASSLCGALNQPQHF

d_gene: .
v_gene: TRBV6-1
j_gene: TRBJ1-1
abundance: .
CDR3nt: TGTGCCAGCAGCCTGCAGCAGCTGAACACTGAAGCTTTCTTT
CDR3aa: CASSLQQLNTEAFF

d_gene: .
v_gene: TRBV19
j_gene: TRBJ1-1
abundance: .
CDR3nt: TGTGCCAGTAGTATCTCTGGGACGGTGAACACTGAAGCTTTCTTT
CDR3aa: CASSISGTVNTEAFF

d_gene: .
v_gene: TRBV28
j_gene: TRBJ2-7
abundance: .
CDR3nt: TGTGCCAGCAGTTTACTCGACGAGCAGTACTTC
CDR3aa: CASSLLDEQYF

d_gene: TRBD1
v_gene: TRBV5-8
j_gene: TRBJ2-3
abundance: .
CDR3nt: TGTGCCAGCAGCTTACAGGGGATGTCAGATACGCAGTATTTT
CDR3aa: CASSLQGMSDTQYF

d_gene: .
v_gene: TRBV5-4
j_gene: TRBJ1-4
abundance: .
CDR3nt: TGTGCCAGCACCAAGGGGGGGCACTCTGAAAAACTGTTTTTT
CDR3aa: CASTKGGHSEKLFF

d_gene: .
v_gene: TRBV11-2
j_gene: TRBJ2-7
abundance: .
CDR3nt: TGTGCCAGCAGCTTAGCGGTGGGAGTTTACGAGCAGTACTTC
CDR3aa: CASSLAVGVYEQYF

d_gene: .
v_gene: TRBV5-1
j_gene: TRBJ1-1
abundance: .
CDR3nt: TGCGCCAGCAGCTTGGCCCGGGGCGGGCGGGAAGCTTTCTTT
CDR3aa: CASSLARGGREAFF

d_gene: TRBD2
v_gene: TRBV10-2
j_gene: TRBJ2-3
abundance: .
CDR3nt: TGCGCCAGCAGTGAGTTGACTAGCGTATTCACAGATACGCAGTATTTT
CDR3aa: CASSELTSVFTDTQYF

d_gene: .
v_gene: TRBV28
j_gene: TRBJ2-7
abundance: .
CDR3nt: TGTGCCAGCACCAGGCTGCCCATTGAAGAGCAGTACTTC
CDR3aa: CASTRLPIEEQYF

d_gene: .
v_gene: TRBV11-2
j_gene: TRBJ2-3
abundance: .
CDR3nt: TGTGCCAGCAGCTTAAGGGGGGGCGAGACAGATACGCAGTATTTT
CDR3aa: CASSLRGGETDTQYF

d_gene: TRBD1
v_gene: TRBV6-6
j_gene: TRBJ2-2
abundance: .
CDR3nt: TGTGCCAGCAGTTATGGCGGACAGGGACCCGGGGAGCTGTTTTTT
CDR3aa: CASSYGGQGPGELFF

d_gene: .
v_gene: TRBV30
j_gene: TRBJ1-4
abundance: few
CDR3nt: TGTGCCTGGAGTGTAGTATCGAAGTTGAATGAAAAACTGTTTTTT
CDR3aa: CAWSVVSKLNEKLFF